The rows below give T cell receptor beta chains drawn from one sample of a study of blood T cell repertoires in COVID-19. Sequenced by immunoSEQ multiplex PCR; TCRdb stores in-frame clones only, minus some. There are 100,000 to 150,000 clones in the sample; more than 70% occur only once, and more than 1.4% lies in the top ten. What was sequenced was peripheral blood. These receptors all stem from a man between 60 and 70 years old with acute or convalescent COVID-19. CDR3s include the opening cysteine and the closing phenylalanine or tryptophan.

J,V,CDR3
TRBJ2-7,TRBV27,CASSPWTSRNYEQYF
TRBJ2-2,TRBV7-8,CASSSRQGNTGELFF
TRBJ2-7,TRBV14,CASSQDRSEQYF
TRBJ2-7,TRBV4-1,CASSGGNPYEQYF
TRBJ2-7,TRBV13,CASSLGTVDEQYF
TRBJ2-7,TRBV5-6,CASSLSPSSEQYF
TRBJ2-5,TRBV19,CASSMVASGGSEETQYF
TRBJ2-7,TRBV14,CASSAQGGSYEQYF
TRBJ2-1,TRBV7-2,CASSSSFGGANEQFF
TRBJ2-3,TRBV24-1,CATSKTSGGTDTQYF
TRBJ1-6,TRBV19,CASSPRGPSGSPLHF
TRBJ2-5,TRBV14,CASSQVIQETQYF
TRBJ1-4,TRBV6-1,CASSETAGYEKLFF
TRBJ1-4,TRBV28,CASSFLQGKNEKLFF
TRBJ2-5,TRBV7-9,CASSLVAAGGETQYF
TRBJ1-6,TRBV6-5,CASRPGWSYNSPLHF
TRBJ1-4,TRBV5-1,CASRTGTGGPGEKLFF
TRBJ2-1,TRBV6-6,CASSSVAGAYNEQFF
TRBJ1-1,TRBV5-4,CASSGTGPYEAFF
TRBJ2-3,TRBV25-1,CASSGQGTDTQYF
TRBJ2-5,TRBV10-3,CAISESRDRGETQYF
TRBJ2-1,TRBV24-1,CATSGNNDRNNEQFF
TRBJ2-7,TRBV19,CASSIDHLSRGWNEQYF
TRBJ2-2,TRBV19,CASNKAGGYTGELFF
TRBJ1-5,TRBV11-1,CASSLGGDQPQHF
TRBJ1-3,TRBV7-2,CASSLAGGGFGNTIYF
TRBJ1-1,TRBV14,CASSQAGEAFF
TRBJ1-1,TRBV5-1,CASSLARQGMNTEAFF
TRBJ1-2,TRBV6-5,CASRPTDRDGGYTF
TRBJ2-1,TRBV15,CATSRLSIAGAYNEQFF
TRBJ2-7,TRBV24-1,CATALPDRGRQEQYF
TRBJ2-5,TRBV29-1,CSAQAGGQETQYF
TRBJ2-6,TRBV2,CASMGDRGGFGPSGANVLTF
TRBJ2-5,TRBV5-6,CASSLWASGGQETQYF
TRBJ1-1,TRBV3-1/TRBV3-2,CASSQGSGTGDTEAFF
TRBJ2-5,TRBV6-5,CASRLDPRGETQYF
TRBJ1-1,TRBV9,CASSVDVGVNTEAFF
TRBJ2-5,TRBV7-2,CASRPGGSRETQYF
TRBJ2-5,TRBV6-5,CASSYSSGTKTQYF
TRBJ1-4,TRBV19,CAISPDRGNEKLFF
TRBJ2-7,TRBV5-1,CASSLRGTGGHEQYF
TRBJ2-1,TRBV5-1,CASSLTQGWDEQFF
TRBJ2-1,TRBV6-4,CASSLISGTPNEQFF
TRBJ1-3,TRBV6-2/TRBV6-3,CASSASAGGNTIYF
TRBJ2-2,TRBV29-1,CSVTTGGDTGELFF
TRBJ1-5,TRBV19,CASKGLYQPQHF
TRBJ2-7,TRBV5-1,CASRTGALSYEQYF
TRBJ2-7,TRBV3-1/TRBV3-2,CASSQDPAGAYEQYF